This TCR beta chain stems from a study of Graves' ophthalmopathy and Graves' hyperthyroidism. The overall study: At initial diagnosis, peripheral blood was obtained, and this preceded any treatment. Regarding the study as a whole: The 13-signature model separated ophthalmopathy from stable hyperthyroidism at 85% to 90% sensitivity and roughly 83% specificity. Blood was where most expanded thyroid clonotypes above 0.001 frequency also turned up.

Using RNA transcripts, the TCR beta CDR3 regions were amplified. HTBI-primed RT-PCR formed the first round, and a multiplex PCR formed the second. TCRdb reanalysed the multiplex PCR reads using MiXCR and keeps one entry per CDR3 protein. The table records almost 400,000 distinct CDR3 sequences, around 16% of them present only once. This clonotype came up many times. Its antigen remains unknown. This sequence was found in a woman aged 18-29 years with Graves' ophthalmopathy. Sequencing was performed on peripheral blood.

CDR3 sequence: CASSFPGLAVYEQYF. CDR3 coding DNA: TGTGCCAGCAGCTTCCCGGGACTAGCGGTCTACGAGCAGTACTTC. V gene TRBV7-2 combines with J gene TRBJ2-7; 11 bases are a match to TRBD2. This CDR3 contains 15 residues. Per germline, CDR1 SGHTA and CDR2 FQGNSA. V was pared by 3 bases and J by 3 bases, with 4 bases of the junction left unmatched.